This T cell receptor (beta chain) was found in a study of cytomegalovirus exposure and HLA in healthy donors listed by TCRdb under 2017. A note on the overall study: An earlier analysis of some 600 of the donors reported 276 Gb of sequence data and around 100 million unique TCR beta sequences obtained from roughly 180 million T cells. An early release that covered more than 550 HLA-typed donors contained about 290 gigabases of sequencing data and around 85 million unique TCR sequences. Among the roughly 400 genotyped donors, under 90% belonged to the genetic ancestry cluster associated with self-reported Caucasian donors. The study aimed to test whether cataloging public T cell receptors could reveal signatures of past pathogen exposure. The T cell repertoires of some 700 subjects were profiled by immunosequencing and related to cytomegalovirus serostatus. Besides the first cohort of about 730 subjects, a separate validation cohort made up of 120 different subjects was used. High-throughput TCR immunosequencing, statistical association of individual TCRs with disease status, and machine learning were combined to predict cytomegalovirus infection status. To study patterns of TCR occurrence, a later analysis re-analyzed previously published TCR beta repertoires from 550 to 800 donors and added high-resolution HLA genotyping. The later analysis used no new phenotypic data to find candidate immune exposures, relying instead on TCR beta sequences and their occurrence across donors. In an earlier analysis of 587 of the donors, high-throughput TCR beta sequencing was used to judge whether each TCR beta V gene segment behaved as functional or pseudogenic. Alongside the repertoire data, information on donor age, sex, ethnicity and CMV serostatus was compiled. A later genetic analysis used genome-wide SNP genotypes for about three fifths of the 666 donors, treating that subset as a discovery cohort. All discovery cohort repertoires had been generated on a single sequencing platform. Class I and class II HLA loci were covered by the typing at four-digit resolution. The number of typed donors differed by locus: 629-630 for A, B, C, DRB1 and DQB1; approximately 530 for DQA1; 606 for DPA1; and 400 to 480 for DPB1. Four to six DR-DQ haplotypes were handled as single units for association and clustering, since linkage in the cohort was strong. Among roughly 370 genotyped donors of the cohort, an average of 235,054 unique TCR beta nucleotide sequences were sequenced per donor, about a sixth of them non-productive.

Beyond this particular receptor, the publication reports: The study gave a list of more than 150 TCR beta chains associated with cytomegalovirus. According to a later genetic analysis, donors in an Asian-associated ancestry cluster had fewer N-insertions in productive TCRs than the approximately 700-donor mean. Linkage disequilibrium might explain the correlated functional status among segregating V segments, but an unknown experimental factor could not be excluded. Specific HLA alleles were associated with 15,000 to 20,000 TCR beta sequences at a false discovery rate of 0.05 in a later analysis. A later analysis found that most CMV-associated TCR beta chains appeared HLA-restricted, with HLA associations seemingly driven largely by CMV exposure. In a later analysis, several top co-occurrence clusters were reported to appear linked to parvovirus B19, influenza, CMV and Epstein-Barr virus. HLA typing was unavailable for some donors at each locus, so association tests used only the typed subset. A cluster of highly shared sequence variants was judged likely to represent a technical artifact of the sequencing pipeline. Most TCR sequences were seen in very few donors, while some public TCRs were found in many individuals. Because counts were too low, about 15 rarely observed V segments, including chromosome 9 orphons, were left out of the earlier analysis of 587 of the donors. Cytomegalovirus status was reported to be diagnosed by the classifier with high specificity and sensitivity in both the original and validation cohorts. Because the 87-base-pair reads could not distinguish some IMGT-functional V segments, including TRBV6-2 and TRBV6-3, those segments were excluded. V-gene and J-gene trimming of TCR beta chains was associated with a missense DCLRE1C variant in a later genetic analysis, and the association was replicated in an independent cohort. According to a later analysis, TCR association rates differed among HLA loci, with DRB1 alleles showing the most associated TCRs and HLA-C alleles showing the fewest. Only TCR beta chains were sequenced in this cohort, and the absence of alpha or paired-chain data limited detectable features. In a later analysis, HLA-associated TCR beta chains showed more clonal expansion and lower generation probabilities than non-associated chains that were equally common. In an earlier analysis of roughly 500 of the donors, most TCR beta V segments appeared in productive rearrangements about 90% or about 30% of the time, broadly matching IMGT annotations. According to the authors, the approach could potentially be generalized to other disease states and immunological phenotypes. In vitro tests confirmed that a few of the cytomegalovirus-associated TCR beta chains recognize cytomegalovirus antigens. A further reported finding was that TCR beta sequences accurately predicted the HLA-A and HLA-B alleles for most subjects in the first cohort. For the cohort, immune exposure information was limited to CMV serostatus. Roughly uniform sequencing depth across donors was assumed in presence/absence analyses, although this assumption may not hold. When HLA alleles, especially DR and DQ, strongly co-occurred, TCR associations were difficult to assign to individual alleles.

The library was prepared using the immunoSEQ multiplex PCR assay. The multiplex PCR relied on a mix of 60 forward primers for TCR Vbeta segments and 13 reverse primers for TCR Jbeta segments. A multiplex PCR assay on genomic DNA amplified the CDR3 region of rearranged TCR beta genes. On the Illumina HiSeq System, the amplified TCR beta libraries were sequenced as 87-base-pair reads. On the authors' methods: A later analysis counted tens of millions of unique TCR beta chains across the 666 repertoires, and roughly 10 million of these chains were shared by at least two donors. Raw reads were error-corrected and collapsed into unique sequences by a nearest-neighbor algorithm in which closely related sequences were merged to remove PCR and sequencing errors. V, D and J gene segments were assigned by aligning CDR3 sequences to IMGT reference sequences. For a sequence to be retained, a match of at least six nucleotides to both a V gene segment and a J gene segment was required. A rearrangement was called productive if the CDR3 had no stop codons and remained in frame with V and J, and every other rearrangement was called non-productive. Following IMGT convention, CDR3 was defined as the stretch from the second conserved V-encoded cysteine to the conserved J-encoded phenylalanine. Sequences without an unambiguous match to a single V gene segment were excluded from the earlier analysis of over 500 of the donors. An earlier analysis of roughly 590 of the donors called V segments functional above 56.7% productive rearrangements and segregating when the between-donor standard deviation exceeded 5%. A statistical classification framework was built for diagnosing cytomegalovirus status from the catalog of TCR beta chain sequences. A later analysis assigned V and J genes by comparing TCR nucleotide sequences with IMGT/GENE-DB human TR gene sequences. In a later analysis, CDR3 sequences and most-parsimonious VDJ recombination scenarios were assigned using the TCRdist pipeline. A later analysis defined each TCR beta chain by its CDR3 amino acid sequence plus V-gene family, and excluded reads lacking a unique V-gene family. As a way to deal with suspected cross-contamination and a sequencing artifact, a later analysis dropped 500 to 700 nucleotide sequences that were highly shared and had low generation probability. In a later analysis, a clonal expansion index was calculated for each public chain from normalized within-repertoire ranks of inferred template counts. Generation probabilities in a later analysis came from a VDJ recombination model fitted to out-of-frame rearrangements, and those results were checked against IGoR. Hypergeometric tests were used in a later analysis to score TCR-TCR, TCR-HLA and TCR-CMV co-occurrence, with a repertoire-size bias correction applied to the TCR pairs. False discovery rates were estimated in a later analysis by permuting HLA or CMV assignments 20 times. In a later analysis, co-occurring TCRs were grouped using DBSCAN, and TCRdist sequence similarity was added for clustering within HLA-allele-positive subsets. Co-occurrence clustering excluded repertoires with fewer than 30,000 or more than 120,000 public chains, plus five with anomalous nucleotide sharing. What TCRdb holds here is the immuneACCESS table cut down to in-frame rearrangements. Part of the clones is not present; checked against another copy, under half of the missing clones reflect an unresolved V gene, and the others are unexplained. For V, J and clone size, that table is used; D and trimming come from the DNA. The sample profile shows about 150,000 clones; around 79% of them were found once. The leading ten clones occupy around 5.4% of the sample.

The cohort was made up of 500 to 850 healthy bone marrow donors. At the time of sampling, every cohort member was nominally healthy, though immune exposures that went unrecorded were likely present. The donor tested CMV seropositive and was one of the 289 seropositive cohort members. A peripheral blood sample was provided by each donor, and peripheral blood mononuclear cells were used for TCR beta sequencing. Genomic DNA was extracted from the blood cell samples with the Qiagen DNeasy Blood Extraction Kit. The CDR3 runs 17 residues from the cysteine to the phenylalanine. The CDR3 DNA has 51 bases and is translated from base 1. As encoded in the germline V gene, CDR1 is SGHVS while CDR2 is FQNEAQ. Trimming at the junction amounts to 0 bases on V and 7 bases on J, and the germline ends lie 20 bases apart. Remarks on this clone: Its antigen is currently not known. Base qualities are not at hand, and no much larger clone is one base apart.

What was sequenced was PBMCs. The rearranged chain carries TRBV7-8 and TRBJ2-3; tentative D gene TRBD2, with 7 bases matching. The source of this sequence is a man aged 25-40 years in good health and CMV-seropositive. The encoded CDR3 is CASSLASGRGILYTQYF. The DNA sequence is given as TGTGCCAGCAGCTTAGCGTCAGGGAGGGGGATATTGTATACGCAGTATTTT. Full variable domain (CDR3 extended with the reference TRBV7-8 and TRBJ2-3 proteins): GAGVSQSPRYKVAKRGQDVALRCDPISGHVSLFWYQQALGQGPEFLTYFQNEAQLDKSGLPSDRFFAERPEGSVSTLKIQRTQQEDSAVYLCASSLASGRGILYTQYFGPGTRLTVL.